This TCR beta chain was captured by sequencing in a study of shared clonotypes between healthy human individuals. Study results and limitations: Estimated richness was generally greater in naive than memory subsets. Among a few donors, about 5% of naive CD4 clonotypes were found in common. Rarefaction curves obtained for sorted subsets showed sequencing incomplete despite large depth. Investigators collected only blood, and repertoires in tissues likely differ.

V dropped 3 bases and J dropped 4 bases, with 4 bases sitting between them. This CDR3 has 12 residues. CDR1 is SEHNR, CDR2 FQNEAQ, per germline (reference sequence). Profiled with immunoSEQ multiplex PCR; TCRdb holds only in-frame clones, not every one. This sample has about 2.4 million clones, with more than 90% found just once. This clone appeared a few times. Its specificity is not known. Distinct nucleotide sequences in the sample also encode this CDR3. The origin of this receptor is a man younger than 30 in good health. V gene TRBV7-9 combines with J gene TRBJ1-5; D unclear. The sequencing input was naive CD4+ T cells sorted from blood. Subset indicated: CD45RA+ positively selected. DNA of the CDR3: TGTGCCAGCAGCTTTTCGAATCAGCCCCAGCATTTT. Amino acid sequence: CASSFSNQPQHF.